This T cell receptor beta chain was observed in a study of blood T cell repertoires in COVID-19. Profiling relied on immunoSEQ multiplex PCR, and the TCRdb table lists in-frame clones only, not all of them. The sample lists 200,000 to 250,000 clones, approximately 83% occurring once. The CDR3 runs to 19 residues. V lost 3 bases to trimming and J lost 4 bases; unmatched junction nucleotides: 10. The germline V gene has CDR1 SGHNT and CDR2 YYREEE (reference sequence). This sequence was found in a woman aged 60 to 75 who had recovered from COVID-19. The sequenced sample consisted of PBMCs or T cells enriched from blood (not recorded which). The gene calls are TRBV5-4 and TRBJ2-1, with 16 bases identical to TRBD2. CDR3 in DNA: TGTGCCAGCAGCTCAACGGGACTAGCGGGAGGGATCCTTTACAATGAGCAGTTCTTC. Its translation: CASSSTGLAGGILYNEQFF.